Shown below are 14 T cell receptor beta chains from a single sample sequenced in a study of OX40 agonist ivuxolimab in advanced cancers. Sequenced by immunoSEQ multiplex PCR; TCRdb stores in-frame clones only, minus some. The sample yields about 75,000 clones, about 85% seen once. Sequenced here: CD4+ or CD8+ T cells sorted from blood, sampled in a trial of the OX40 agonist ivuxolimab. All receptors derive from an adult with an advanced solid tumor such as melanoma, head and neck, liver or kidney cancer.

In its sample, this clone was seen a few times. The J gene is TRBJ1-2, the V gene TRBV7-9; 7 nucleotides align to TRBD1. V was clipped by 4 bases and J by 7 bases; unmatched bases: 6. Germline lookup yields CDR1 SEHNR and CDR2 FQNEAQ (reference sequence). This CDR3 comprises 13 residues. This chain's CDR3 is CASSYRDRVGYTF. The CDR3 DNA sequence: TGTGCCAGCAGCTACCGGGACAGAGTTGGCTACACCTTC.

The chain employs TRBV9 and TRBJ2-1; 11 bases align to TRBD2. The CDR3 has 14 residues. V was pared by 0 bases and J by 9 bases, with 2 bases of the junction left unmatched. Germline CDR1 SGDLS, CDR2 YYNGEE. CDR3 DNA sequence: TGTGCCAGCAGCGTAGCACTAGCGGGAGCTGAGCAGTTCTTC. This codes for CASSVALAGAEQFF.

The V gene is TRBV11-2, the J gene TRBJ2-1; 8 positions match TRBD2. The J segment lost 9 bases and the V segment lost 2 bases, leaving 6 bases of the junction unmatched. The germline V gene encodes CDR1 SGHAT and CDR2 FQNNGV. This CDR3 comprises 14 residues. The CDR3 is CASSLTFTSGEQFF. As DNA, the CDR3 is TGTGCCAGCAGCTTAACCTTTACTAGCGGTGAGCAGTTCTTC. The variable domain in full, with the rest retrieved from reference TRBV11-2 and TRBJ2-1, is EAGVAQSPRYKIIEKRQSVAFWCNPISGHATLYWYQQILGQGPKLLIQFQNNGVVDDSQLPKDRFSAERLKGVDSTLKIQPAKLEDSAVYLCASSLTFTSGEQFFGPGTRLTVL.

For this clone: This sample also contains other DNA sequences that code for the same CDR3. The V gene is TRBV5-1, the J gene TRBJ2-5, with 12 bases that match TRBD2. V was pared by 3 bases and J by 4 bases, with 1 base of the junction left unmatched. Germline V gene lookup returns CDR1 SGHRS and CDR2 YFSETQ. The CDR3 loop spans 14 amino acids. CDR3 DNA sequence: TGCGCCAGCAGCTCTAGCGGGAGGGGAGAGACCCAGTACTTC. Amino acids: CASSSSGRGETQYF. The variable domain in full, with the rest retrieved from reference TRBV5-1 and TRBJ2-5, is KAGVTQTPRYLIKTRGQQVTLSCSPISGHRSVSWYQQTPGQGLQFLFEYFSETQRNKGNFPGRFSGRQFSNSRSEMNVSTLELGDSALYLCASSSSGRGETQYFGPGTRLLVL.

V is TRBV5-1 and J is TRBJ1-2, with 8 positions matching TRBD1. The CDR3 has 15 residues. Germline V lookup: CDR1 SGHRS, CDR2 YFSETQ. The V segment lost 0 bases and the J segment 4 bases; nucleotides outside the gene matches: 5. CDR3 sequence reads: CASSLVSGGTYGYTF. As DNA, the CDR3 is TGCGCCAGCAGCTTGGTGTCAGGGGGCACCTATGGCTACACCTTC.

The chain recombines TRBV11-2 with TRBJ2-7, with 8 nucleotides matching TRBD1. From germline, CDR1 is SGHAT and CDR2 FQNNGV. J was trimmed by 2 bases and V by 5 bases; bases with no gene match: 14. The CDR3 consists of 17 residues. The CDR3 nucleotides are TGTGCCAGCAGCGGACGGCAGGGGGCGAGTTGGGCCTACGAGCAGTACTTC. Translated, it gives CASSGRQGASWAYEQYF.

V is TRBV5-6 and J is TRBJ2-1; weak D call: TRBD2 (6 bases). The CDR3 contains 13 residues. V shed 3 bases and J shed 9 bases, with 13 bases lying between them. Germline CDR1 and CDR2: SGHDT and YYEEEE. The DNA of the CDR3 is TGTGCCAGCAGCTCGGGACTGCGGGGTGAGCAGTTCTTC. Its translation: CASSSGLRGEQFF.

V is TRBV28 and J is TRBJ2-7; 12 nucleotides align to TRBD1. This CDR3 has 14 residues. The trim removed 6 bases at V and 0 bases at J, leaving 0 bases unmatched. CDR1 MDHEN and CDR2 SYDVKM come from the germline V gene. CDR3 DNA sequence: TGTGCCAGCAGGGGACAGGGGGCCTCCTACGAGCAGTACTTC. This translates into CASRGQGASYEQYF. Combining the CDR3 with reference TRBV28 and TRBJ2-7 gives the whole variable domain DVKVTQSSRYLVKRTGEKVFLECVQDMDHENMFWYRQDPGLGLRLIYFSYDVKMKEKGDIPEGYSVSREKKERFSLILESASTNQTSMYLCASRGQGASYEQYFGPGTRLTVT.

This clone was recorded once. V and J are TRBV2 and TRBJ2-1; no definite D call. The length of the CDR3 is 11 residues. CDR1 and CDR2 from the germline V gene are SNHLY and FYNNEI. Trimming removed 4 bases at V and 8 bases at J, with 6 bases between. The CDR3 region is CASSVRYEQFF. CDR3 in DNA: TGTGCCAGCAGTGTTAGGTATGAGCAGTTCTTC.

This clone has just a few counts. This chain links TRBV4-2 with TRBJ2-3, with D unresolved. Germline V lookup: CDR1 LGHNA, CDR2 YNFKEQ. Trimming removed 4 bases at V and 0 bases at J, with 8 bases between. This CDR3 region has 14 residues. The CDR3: CASSPYVSTDTQYF. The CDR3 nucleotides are TGTGCCAGCAGCCCATACGTTAGCACAGATACGCAGTATTTT.

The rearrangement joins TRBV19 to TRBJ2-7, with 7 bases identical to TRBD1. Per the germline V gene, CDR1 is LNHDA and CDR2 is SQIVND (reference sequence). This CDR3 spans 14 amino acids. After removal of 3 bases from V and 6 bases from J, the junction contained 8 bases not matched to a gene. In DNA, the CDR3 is TGTGCCAGTAGTATTGTGGACAGGCCTGGCGAGCAGTACTTC. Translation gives CASSIVDRPGEQYF.

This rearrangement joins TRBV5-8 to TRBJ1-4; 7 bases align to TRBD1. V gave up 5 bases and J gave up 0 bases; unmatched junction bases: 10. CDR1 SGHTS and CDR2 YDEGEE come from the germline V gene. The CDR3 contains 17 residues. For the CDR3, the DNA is TGTGCCAGCAGAAGTCGGGACAGCCTTGCAACTAATGAAAAACTGTTTTTT. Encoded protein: CASRSRDSLATNEKLFF.

For the CDR3, the DNA is TGCGCCAGCAGGCGATGGACTTCCTACGAGCAGTACTTC. As protein: CASRRWTSYEQYF. The J gene is TRBJ2-7, the V gene TRBV5-1, with D perhaps matching TRBD2 (5 bases). The CDR3 is 13 amino acids. Germline CDR1 SGHRS, CDR2 YFSETQ. V was cut by 5 bases and J by 1 base, with 10 bases left in between.

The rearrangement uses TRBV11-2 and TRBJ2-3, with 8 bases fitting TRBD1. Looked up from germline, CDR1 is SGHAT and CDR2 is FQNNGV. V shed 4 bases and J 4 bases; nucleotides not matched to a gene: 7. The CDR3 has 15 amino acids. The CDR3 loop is CASSSQGAGADTQYF. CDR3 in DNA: TGTGCCAGCAGCTCCCAGGGGGCTGGGGCAGATACGCAGTATTTT.